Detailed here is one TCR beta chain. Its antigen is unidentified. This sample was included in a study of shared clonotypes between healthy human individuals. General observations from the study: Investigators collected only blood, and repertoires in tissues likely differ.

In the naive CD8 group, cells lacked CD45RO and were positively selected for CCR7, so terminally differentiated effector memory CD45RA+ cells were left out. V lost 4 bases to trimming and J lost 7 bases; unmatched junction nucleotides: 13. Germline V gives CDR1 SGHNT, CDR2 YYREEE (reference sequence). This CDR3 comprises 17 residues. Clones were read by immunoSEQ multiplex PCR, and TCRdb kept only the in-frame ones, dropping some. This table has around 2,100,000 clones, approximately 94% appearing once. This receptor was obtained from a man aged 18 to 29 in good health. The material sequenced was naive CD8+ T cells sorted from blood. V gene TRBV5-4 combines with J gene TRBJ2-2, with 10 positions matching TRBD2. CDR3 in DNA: TGTGCCAGCAGCCCGCCGGGGCTAGCGGGGGAGGGCGGGGAGCTGTTTTTT. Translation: CASSPPGLAGEGGELFF. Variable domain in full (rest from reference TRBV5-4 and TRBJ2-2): ETGVTQSPTHLIKTRGQQVTLRCSSQSGHNTVSWYQQALGQGPQFIFQYYREEENGRGNFPPRFSGLQFPNYSSELNVNALELDDSALYLCASSPPGLAGEGGELFFGEGSRLTVL.